The 26 T cell receptor beta chains below come from one sample, sequenced in a study of cytomegalovirus exposure and HLA in healthy donors. Sequenced by immunoSEQ multiplex PCR; TCRdb stores in-frame clones only, minus some. The sample includes over 150,000 clones, roughly 90% of them seen just once. The source material was PBMCs. All receptors derive from a woman under 40 in good health and CMV-seronegative.

V and J are TRBV4-3 and TRBJ2-5; 13 bases agree with TRBD2. The CDR3 consists of 15 residues. CDR1 and CDR2 (germline): LGHNA, YSLEER. V shed 4 bases and J 5 bases; nucleotides not matched to a gene: 4. This CDR3 is CASSLGLAGVETQYF. The CDR3 DNA sequence: TGCGCCAGCAGCCTCGGACTAGCGGGGGTCGAGACCCAGTACTTC.

The chain is built from TRBV5-1 and TRBJ1-4; D might be TRBD1 (6 bases). Per the germline V gene, CDR1 is SGHRS and CDR2 is YFSETQ. The CDR3 contains 16 residues. Trimming left V 4 bases short and J 4 bases short, with 17 bases between. The CDR3 sequence is CASSQDGTKLNEKLFF. The DNA for the CDR3 is TGCGCCAGCAGCCAAGACGGGACAAAGCTTAATGAAAAACTGTTTTTT.

The chain combines TRBV7-9 with TRBJ1-2; maybe TRBD1 (6 bases). This CDR3 spans 15 amino acids. Between the trimmed V and J ends, which lost 5 bases and 8 bases, there was a span of 21 bases. CDR1 is SEHNR and CDR2 is FQNEAQ in the germline V gene (reference sequence). CDR3 sequence (DNA): TGTGCCAGCAGCGGGGGGGACACCGACCGGTGGGGCTACACCTTC. This codes for CASSGGDTDRWGYTF.

This rearrangement joins TRBV2 to TRBJ1-1; no definite D call. Germline V CDR1 and CDR2: SNHLY, FYNNEI. Trimming shortened V by 4 bases and J by 1 base, and 1 base separated the two germline ends. CDR3 length: 11 amino acids. The CDR3 region is CASSANTEAFF. CDR3 nucleotide sequence: TGTGCCAGCAGTGCGAACACTGAAGCTTTCTTT.

The chain uses TRBV19 and TRBJ2-3; no definite D call. CDR1 is LNHDA and CDR2 is SQIVND in the germline V gene (reference sequence). Trimming removed 0 bases from V and 6 bases from J, with 7 bases in between. The CDR3 runs to 13 residues. The CDR3 bases are TGTGCCAGTAGTATAGATCCCTCTGATACGCAGTATTTT. Residues: CASSIDPSDTQYF.

The V and J genes are TRBV4-1 and TRBJ2-1; D unclear. CDR1 and CDR2 (germline): MGHRA, YSYEKL. The ends were cut back, 1 base at V and 2 bases at J, with 12 bases in the middle. This CDR3 is 16 amino acids long. Here the CDR3 reads CASSQVRASTYNEQFF. In DNA form, the CDR3 reads TGCGCCAGCAGCCAAGTTCGGGCCAGCACCTACAATGAGCAGTTCTTC.

The J gene is TRBJ1-1, the V gene TRBV9, with TRBD1 identical over 9 bases. V dropped 4 bases and J dropped 5; count of bases not matched to a gene: 6. Germline lookup yields CDR1 SGDLS and CDR2 YYNGEE. The CDR3 length is 14 residues. The CDR3 bases are TGTGCCAGCAGCTGGGGACAGGGCGGAACTGAAGCTTTCTTT. Its protein is CASSWGQGGTEAFF.

The rearrangement joins TRBV5-4 to TRBJ2-3, with 9 positions matching TRBD2. Unmatched junction bases numbered 10, after V lost 1 base and J lost 4 bases. The CDR3 length is 17 residues. CDR1 and CDR2 (germline): SGHNT, YYREEE (reference sequence). For the CDR3, the DNA is TGTGCCAGCAGCTTGTTTCTGCGGGGGGGCCGAGCAGATACGCAGTATTTT. Protein: CASSLFLRGGRADTQYF. Filled out from reference TRBV5-4 and TRBJ2-3, the complete variable domain reads ETGVTQSPTHLIKTRGQQVTLRCSSQSGHNTVSWYQQALGQGPQFIFQYYREEENGRGNFPPRFSGLQFPNYSSELNVNALELDDSALYLCASSLFLRGGRADTQYFGPGTRLTVL.

This clone was recorded only once. The chain carries TRBV4-3 and TRBJ1-1; TRBD1 aligns across 8 bases. This CDR3 region has 17 residues. CDR1 is LGHNA, CDR2 YSLEER, per germline. Losses at the gene ends were 3 bases for V and 1 base for J; bases not matched to a gene: 10. The CDR3 spells CASSHRGPDSGNTEAFF. DNA for the CDR3: TGCGCCAGCAGCCACAGGGGGCCGGACAGCGGGAACACTGAAGCTTTCTTT.

Only a few counts were recorded for this clone. The gene calls are TRBV15 and TRBJ1-1; no reliable D call. This CDR3 spans 16 amino acids. Germline CDR1 is LNHNV and CDR2 is YYDKDF (reference sequence). V was clipped by 0 bases and J by 0 bases, with 11 bases between them. The CDR3 DNA reads TGTGCCACCAGCAGAGAATACGGGGAATTGAACACTGAAGCTTTCTTT. Its translation: CATSREYGELNTEAFF.

As DNA, the CDR3 is TGTGCCTGGAGTCTAGCGGGGATTATTTCGCATGAGCAGTTCTTC. Translating it yields CAWSLAGIISHEQFF. This chain uses TRBV30 with TRBJ2-1; 9 positions agree with TRBD2. Germline V gene data show CDR1 as GTSNPN and CDR2 as SVGIG (reference sequence). The ends lost 2 bases at V and 8 bases at J; junction bases unmatched: 10. The CDR3 is made up of 15 amino acids.

The CDR3 spells CAWRTYGYTF. CDR3 bases: TGTGCCTGGAGGACATATGGCTACACCTTC. The genes are TRBV30 and TRBJ1-2; D is undetermined. The CDR3 runs to 10 residues. Germline CDR1 is GTSNPN and CDR2 is SVGIG (reference sequence). Trimming shortened V by 3 bases and J by 5 bases, and 4 bases separated the two germline ends.

J is TRBJ2-7 and V is TRBV19; 9 bases match TRBD1. J lost 7 bases, V lost 8 bases, and 12 bases had no gene match. There are 14 residues in the CDR3. Germline-derived CDR1 and CDR2 are LNHDA and SQIVND (reference sequence). CDR3 DNA: TGTGCCAGTGGCTCCGGGACAGGGTTGGGAGAGCAGTACTTC. Its protein product is CASGSGTGLGEQYF.

V and J are TRBV6-5 and TRBJ2-7, with 9 bases matching TRBD2. Trimming at V came to 6 bases and at J to 0 bases, leaving 6 bases not matched to a gene. Germline lookup yields CDR1 MNHEY and CDR2 SVGAGI. The CDR3 length is 15 residues. The CDR3 coding sequence is TGTGCCAGCAGACAGACTAGCGGAGCCTCCTACGAGCAGTACTTC. The encoded protein is CASRQTSGASYEQYF.

V gene TRBV4-1 combines with J gene TRBJ2-7, with D unclear. The CDR3 is 15 residues long. CDR1 MGHRA and CDR2 YSYEKL come from the germline V gene. The V end was cut by 2 bases, the J end by 1 base, with 12 bases between. The CDR3 DNA follows: TGCGCCAGCAGCCAAAACGCGGTGGGTTCCTACGAGCAGTACTTC. As protein: CASSQNAVGSYEQYF.

Note on this clone: Other DNA sequences in this sample translate to the same CDR3. This chain connects TRBV5-6 to TRBJ2-7, with 10 bases identical to TRBD1. The CDR3 runs to 14 residues. V trimming: 0 bases; J trimming: 3 bases; junction bases outside the gene matches: 0. In germline, CDR1 is SGHDT, CDR2 YYEEEE. CDR3 DNA sequence: TGTGCCAGCAGCTTGGGGACAGGGGGCTACGAGCAGTACTTC. Its translation is CASSLGTGGYEQYF.

The chain recombines TRBV5-4 with TRBJ1-1; D perhaps matches TRBD1 (6 bases). The CDR3 totals 13 residues. V lost 4 bases and J 5 bases, leaving 12 bases between the germline ends. CDR1 and CDR2 (germline): SGHNT, YYREEE (reference sequence). This CDR3 is CASSPDSGTEAFF. The DNA of the CDR3 is TGTGCCAGCAGCCCGGACAGTGGGACTGAAGCTTTCTTT. Using reference TRBV5-4 and TRBJ1-1 for the parts outside the CDR3, the full variable domain is ETGVTQSPTHLIKTRGQQVTLRCSSQSGHNTVSWYQQALGQGPQFIFQYYREEENGRGNFPPRFSGLQFPNYSSELNVNALELDDSALYLCASSPDSGTEAFFGQGTRLTVV.

Only a few counts were recorded for this clone. The J gene is TRBJ1-5, the V gene TRBV10-3; D uncertain. Trimming removed 6 bases from V and 4 bases from J, with 10 bases in between. The CDR3 runs 13 residues. Germline V gene data show CDR1 as ENHRY and CDR2 as SYGVKD. The CDR3 coding sequence is TGTGCCATCAGAGGTGGTGGGAATCAGCCCCAGCATTTT. Translated, it gives CAIRGGGNQPQHF.

The V call is TRBV9, the J call TRBJ1-1; no firm D call. Trimming left V 0 bases short and J 7 bases short, with 10 bases between. CDR1 and CDR2 from the germline V gene are SGDLS and YYNGEE. CDR3 length equals 13 residues. The CDR3 loop reads CASSVGHRNEAFF. The DNA of the CDR3 is TGTGCCAGCAGCGTAGGGCACAGAAATGAAGCTTTCTTT.

V usage is TRBV7-9 and J usage is TRBJ2-5, with D perhaps TRBD1 (6 bases). The CDR3 length is 15 residues. The V end lost 4 bases, the J end lost 1 base, and 13 bases lay between the germline ends. Germline V lookup: CDR1 SEHNR, CDR2 FQNEAQ (reference sequence). The CDR3 protein is CASSYVRTVQETQYF. CDR3 in DNA: TGTGCCAGCAGCTACGTCCGGACAGTCCAAGAGACCCAGTACTTC.

The DNA for the CDR3 is TGTGCCATCAGTGAGTTGCGGCCGTATGGCTACACCTTC. Protein: CAISELRPYGYTF. The V gene is TRBV10-3, the J gene TRBJ1-2; D gene uncertain. CDR1 and CDR2 from the germline V gene are ENHRY and SYGVKD. The CDR3 contains 13 residues. V lost 1 base to trimming and J lost 5 bases, with 8 bases between them.

The chain uses TRBV21-1 and TRBJ1-2. TRBV21-1 is shown as a pseudogene. The CDR3 length is 14 residues. The CDR3 DNA follows: TGTGCCAGCAGCAATGCCGCGAGCCGGAATGGCTACACCTTC. Its translation is CASSNAASRNGYTF.

The chain recombines TRBV7-2 with TRBJ2-7; a weak D match, TRBD1 (6 bases). CDR3 length: 15 residues. V was clipped by 1 base and J by 2 bases, with 12 bases between them. Germline values: CDR1 SGHTA, CDR2 FQGNSA. CDR3 bases: TGTGCCAGCAGCTTAGAGTGGGGGCCCCCCTACGAGCAGTACTTC. Translated, it gives CASSLEWGPPYEQYF.

This clone was detected only once. V gene TRBV6-5 combines with J gene TRBJ1-1; no firm D call. This CDR3 region has 13 residues. The V end lost 2 bases, the J end lost 2 bases, and 6 bases lay between the germline ends. Looked up from germline, CDR1 is MNHEY and CDR2 is SVGAGI. Here the CDR3 reads CASSYGINTEAFF. The CDR3, as DNA: TGTGCCAGCAGTTACGGAATTAACACTGAAGCTTTCTTT.

A remark on this clone: Its ends do not fully match the called genes, so a read error is possible. The chain links TRBV4-1 to TRBJ2-5; D is undetermined. The CDR3 has 14 amino acids. Germline V gene data show CDR1 as MGHRA and CDR2 as YSYEKL. This CDR3 is CASSQLEAEETQYF. In DNA, the CDR3 is TGCGCCAGCAGCCAACTCGAGGCCGAAGAGACTCAGTACTTC.

The chain employs TRBV4-2 and TRBJ2-1; TRBD1 matches 7 bases. This CDR3 contains 16 residues. Losses at the gene ends were 0 bases for V and 8 bases for J; bases not matched to a gene: 10. Germline CDR1 and CDR2: LGHNA and YNFKEQ. The CDR3 loop reads CASSQEFGTVLDEQFF. CDR3 bases: TGTGCCAGCAGCCAAGAGTTTGGGACAGTGTTGGATGAGCAGTTCTTC.